There are a few counts of the clone carrying this T cell receptor beta chain. The target antigen is unknown. The CDR3 consists of 16 residues. Trimming at V came to 6 bases and at J to 5 bases, leaving 9 bases not matched to a gene. This entry comes from a study of T cell repertoires in cytomegalovirus infection. Whole-study context: Recently identified HLA-C-restricted CMV epitopes and well-studied HLA-B-restricted CMV epitopes were used by the study. TCR beta signatures that were public indicated CMV infection and matching HLA type.

Study results and caveats: HLA-C-restricted CMV-specific TCR beta clonotypes were dominant in the ex vivo response. Summed frequency of public TCR beta families distinguished CMV carriers with the relevant HLA.

TCRdb re-analysed the reads in MiXCR, keeping a single row per CDR3 protein. Of approximately 910,000 distinct CDR3 sequences in the sample, about 33% were seen once. The specimen comprised cultured CD8+ T cells from PBMCs, sampled from culture after CMV antigen stimulation. The clonotype originates from a human donor in good health (CMV status not recorded). Some clones in this sample may be carry-over from other donors' samples. V is TRBV12-3 or TRBV12-4 and J is TRBJ1-6; TRBD1 agrees at 8 bases. The CDR3 DNA sequence: TGTGCCAGCAGACCCAGGGGGCAAGGGGATAATTCACCCCTCCACTTT. Its translation is CASRPRGQGDNSPLHF.